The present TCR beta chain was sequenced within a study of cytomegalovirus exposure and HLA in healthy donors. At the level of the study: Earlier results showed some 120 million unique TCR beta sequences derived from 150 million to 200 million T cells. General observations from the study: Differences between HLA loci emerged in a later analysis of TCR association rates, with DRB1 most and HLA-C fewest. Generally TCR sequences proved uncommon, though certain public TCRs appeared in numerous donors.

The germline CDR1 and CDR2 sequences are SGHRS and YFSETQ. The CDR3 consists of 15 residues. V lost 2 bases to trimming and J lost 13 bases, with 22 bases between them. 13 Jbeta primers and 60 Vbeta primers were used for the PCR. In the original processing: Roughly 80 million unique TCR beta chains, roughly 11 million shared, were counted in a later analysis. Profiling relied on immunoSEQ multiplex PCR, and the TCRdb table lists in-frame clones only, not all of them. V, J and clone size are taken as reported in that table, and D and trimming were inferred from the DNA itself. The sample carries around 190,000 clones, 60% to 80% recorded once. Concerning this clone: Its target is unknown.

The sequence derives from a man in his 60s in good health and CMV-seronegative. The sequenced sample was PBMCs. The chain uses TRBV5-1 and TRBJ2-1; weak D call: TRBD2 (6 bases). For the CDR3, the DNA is TGCGCCAGCAGCTTAGATGGAGGAGACCGGGACTCTCAGTTCTTC. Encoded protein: CASSLDGGDRDSQFF.